One and the same sample provided the 15 T cell receptor beta chains below, sequenced in a study of cytomegalovirus exposure and HLA in healthy donors. A multiplex PCR was run with 60 Vbeta primers and 13 Jbeta primers. Profiling relied on immunoSEQ multiplex PCR, and the TCRdb table lists in-frame clones only, not all of them. The table lists roughly 130,000 clones, around 73% of them singletons. Sequenced material: PBMCs. The receptors were sampled from a human donor in good health.

This clone has a handful of counts. V gene TRBV27 combines with J gene TRBJ1-2, with no clear D. This CDR3 region has 12 residues. Germline V CDR1 and CDR2: MNHEY, SMNVEV (reference sequence). Trimming left V 5 bases short and J 5 bases short, with 9 bases between. CDR3 nucleotide sequence: TGTGCCAGCAGTAAACCCGGTTATGGCTACACCTTC. Translated: CASSKPGYGYTF.

The genes are TRBV20-1 and TRBJ2-4; weak D call: TRBD2 (5 bases). Germline V gene lookup returns CDR1 DFQATT and CDR2 SNEGSKA (reference sequence). The CDR3 has 11 residues. V lost 7 bases and J lost 7, with 11 bases in between. The CDR3 protein is CSVMEANIQYF. The CDR3 DNA sequence: TGCAGTGTCATGGAGGCGAACATTCAGTACTTC.

In this sample, this clone turned up a few times. The chain couples TRBV28 to TRBJ2-3, with 13 bases lining up with TRBD2. The junction had 17 bases not matched to a gene; V was cut back by 4 bases and J by 4 bases. The CDR3 is 20 amino acids. The germline V gene encodes CDR1 MDHEN and CDR2 SYDVKM. The CDR3 bases are TGTGCCAGCAGTTCCCCGGTGGGGACTAGCGGGACCCGAGGGCCAGATACGCAGTATTTT. It yields the protein CASSSPVGTSGTRGPDTQYF.

This chain joins TRBV5-4 and TRBJ2-5, with D possibly TRBD2 on 6 matching bases. The CDR3 is 14 residues long. Looked up from germline, CDR1 is SGHNT and CDR2 is YYREEE (reference sequence). V was clipped by 5 bases and J by 1 base, with 12 bases between them. Here the CDR3 reads CASSPGTGQETQYF. The CDR3 DNA follows: TGTGCCAGCAGTCCCGGGACTGGCCAAGAGACCCAGTACTTC.

This chain uses TRBV5-6 with TRBJ1-2; TRBD1 agrees at 12 bases. Germline trimming cut 2 bases from V and 4 bases from J; bases unmatched to any gene: 6. This CDR3 is built from 16 residues. CDR1 and CDR2 from the germline V gene are SGHDT and YYEEEE. The CDR3 DNA reads TGTGCCAGCAGCTTACCGGGACAGGGGGCAACCTATGGCTACACCTTC. Protein: CASSLPGQGATYGYTF.

On this clone itself: Mismatch with germline at one junction end may stem from a read error. The chain couples TRBV7-9 to TRBJ2-3; TRBD1 might be the D (6 bases). Germline V gene sequence: CDR1 SEHNR, CDR2 FQNEAQ (reference sequence). The CDR3 covers 15 residues. The CDR3 DNA is TGTTCCAGCAGCCATACTTCAGGGGCATTAGATACGCAGTATTTT. It specifies CSSSHTSGALDTQYF.

This rearrangement joins TRBV4-1 to TRBJ2-1; 13 bases fit TRBD2. Germline CDR1 MGHRA, CDR2 YSYEKL. There are 18 residues in the CDR3. The junction had 10 bases not matched to a gene; V was cut back by 1 base and J by 7 bases. The CDR3 region is CASSQGTLLAGGPNEQFF. CDR3 DNA sequence: TGCGCCAGCAGCCAAGGGACCCTACTAGCGGGAGGGCCGAATGAGCAGTTCTTC.

V usage is TRBV9 and J usage is TRBJ2-7, with TRBD1 as a possible D gene (5 bases). Trimming left V 0 bases short and J 1 base short, with 14 bases between. This CDR3 spans 16 amino acids. Germline CDR1 and CDR2: SGDLS and YYNGEE. The CDR3 here is CASSVEAVAGSYEQYF. CDR3 bases: TGTGCCAGCAGCGTAGAGGCAGTGGCAGGGTCCTACGAGCAGTACTTC.

The chain couples TRBV7-2 to TRBJ2-7; TRBD2 matches 7 bases. Germline assignment: CDR1 SGHTA and CDR2 FQGNSA. The CDR3 length is 15 residues. V gave up 5 bases and J gave up 2 bases; unmatched junction bases: 9. CDR3 amino acids: CASSTVAGRTYEQYF. In DNA, the CDR3 is TGTGCCAGCAGCACAGTAGCGGGCCGGACCTACGAGCAGTACTTC.

This clone was seen only once. The gene calls are TRBV7-8 and TRBJ1-2; D ambiguous. The CDR3 length is 14 residues. V was pared by 2 bases and J by 8 bases, with 15 bases between. The germline gives CDR1 SGHVS, CDR2 FQNEAQ. In DNA form, the CDR3 reads TGTGCCAGCAGCTTACGATGGGTTTGGGAGGGCTACACCTTC. It translates to CASSLRWVWEGYTF.

The chain couples TRBV29-1 to TRBJ1-2; TRBD1 might be the D (6 bases). Deletions cut 3 bases from V and 4 bases from J, with 15 bases between. CDR3 size: 14 residues. Germline V CDR1 and CDR2: SQVTM, ANQGSEA. This CDR3 is CSVEIWGQSYGYTF. CDR3 DNA: TGCAGCGTTGAGATCTGGGGGCAGAGCTATGGCTACACCTTC. The variable domain in full, completed from reference TRBV29-1 and TRBJ1-2, reads SAVISQKPSRDICQRGTSLTIQCQVDSQVTMMFWYRQQPGQSLTLIATANQGSEATYESGFVIDKFPISRPNLTFSTLTVSNMSPEDSSIYLCSVEIWGQSYGYTFGSGTRLTVV.

The chain couples TRBV7-8 to TRBJ2-3; 8 nucleotides agree with TRBD1. CDR3 length: 16 amino acids. The germline gives CDR1 SGHVS, CDR2 FQNEAQ. With 2 bases clipped from V and 2 bases from J, the junction kept 6 bases outside the gene matches. The CDR3 reads CASSLNDRGYTDTQYF. The CDR3 DNA is TGTGCCAGCAGCTTAAATGACAGGGGATACACAGATACGCAGTATTTT. Drawing the rest from reference TRBV7-8 and TRBJ2-3, the complete variable domain is GAGVSQSPRYKVAKRGQDVALRCDPISGHVSLFWYQQALGQGPEFLTYFQNEAQLDKSGLPSDRFFAERPEGSVSTLKIQRTQQEDSAVYLCASSLNDRGYTDTQYFGPGTRLTVL.

The rearrangement links TRBV12-2 to TRBJ2-5; the D call TRBD2 from the table was never checked on the DNA. TRBV12-2 is annotated as a pseudogene. The CDR3 is 14 residues long. CDR3 in amino acids: CASRTGLAGETQYF. The CDR3, as DNA: TGTGCAAGTCGCACGGGACTAGCTGGGGAGACCCAGTACTTC.

This sequence joins TRBV25-1 and TRBJ2-2, with a tentative D call TRBD2 (7 bases). The V end was cut by 5 bases, the J end by 3 bases, with 19 bases between. The CDR3 extends over 17 amino acids. Germline CDR1 reads MGHDK; CDR2 reads SYGVNS. The CDR3 DNA follows: TGTGCCAGCAGTTATTGGTCGAGGGGGGGGGACACCGGGGAGCTGTTTTTT. Its protein is CASSYWSRGGDTGELFF.

This clone was recorded once. The chain combines TRBV2 with TRBJ2-3; 11 positions agree with TRBD1. The length of the CDR3 is 16 residues. Per germline, CDR1 SNHLY and CDR2 FYNNEI. With 6 bases clipped from V and 1 base from J, the junction kept 6 bases outside the gene matches. CDR3 residues: CASRRTGGEGTDTQYF. The CDR3, as DNA: TGTGCCAGCAGAAGGACAGGGGGCGAGGGCACAGATACGCAGTATTTT.